The sequence of this T cell receptor (beta chain) was determined in a study of CD8+ T cells in alopecia areata. Study-wide background: Treatment of the treated patients consisted of oral tofacitinib, 5 to 10 mg twice daily. Whole-study results and caveats: Scalp and blood retained many expanded lesional clones during tofacitinib. Lesional scalp, notably in alopecia totalis/universalis, had clonality above that of normal scalp.

On this clone itself: Its specificity is unknown.

V shed 6 bases and J 2 bases; nucleotides not matched to a gene: 7. The germline V gene encodes CDR1 SQVTM and CDR2 ANQGSEA. The CDR3 runs to 15 residues. After isolation, RNA underwent reverse transcription to generate cDNA as the sequencing template. Data came from immunoSEQ multiplex PCR; TCRdb stores just in-frame clones and leaves some out. There are around 190,000 clones in the sample; approximately 60% occur only once, and 0.65% to 0.7% lies in the top ten. Treatment specified: oral pan-JAK inhibitor, 5-10 mg twice daily. This TCR was recovered from a human donor with alopecia areata. This rearrangement joins TRBV29-1 to TRBJ1-3, with 10 bases aligning to TRBD1. The starting material was CD4+ T cells sorted from blood, obtained at week 4, from a patient treated with tofacitinib. CDR3 region: CSVGGQGVPGNTIYF. CDR3 DNA sequence: TGCAGCGTGGGTGGACAGGGGGTTCCTGGAAACACCATATATTTT. Looking up the rest from reference TRBV29-1 and TRBJ1-3 gives the full variable domain: SAVISQKPSRDICQRGTSLTIQCQVDSQVTMMFWYRQQPGQSLTLIATANQGSEATYESGFVIDKFPISRPNLTFSTLTVSNMSPEDSSIYLCSVGGQGVPGNTIYFGEGSWLTVV.